A selection of T cell receptor beta chains follows, all from one sample in a study of CD8 T cells in Susac syndrome. TCRdb independently ran MiXCR on the immunoSEQ multiplex PCR reads; one entry per CDR3 protein. Among around 180,000 distinct CDR3 sequences, approximately 95% were seen once, and the ten largest hold about 0.093%. The source material was CD4+ T cells from PBMCs. Receptors originate from a human donor with multiple sclerosis. The CDR3 runs from the conserved cysteine through the conserved F or W. D genes are given only for firm matches. Rows give clone size only sometimes, using once, few, many, or a class for an expanded clone.

V gene,J gene,clone size,D gene,CDR3 DNA,CDR3 protein
TRBV5-1,TRBJ1-2,once,NA,TGCGCCAGCAGCTTGGAAGCAGAGGATGGCTACACCTTC,CASSLEAEDGYTF
TRBV5-4,TRBJ2-7,NA,NA,TGTGCCAGCCGCCGTGGGGGCGGGTACGAGCAGTACTTC,CASRRGGGYEQYF
TRBV3-1,TRBJ2-5,NA,NA,TGTGCCAGCAGCCTGAGGGGGAGCGGGCAAGAGACCCAGTACTTC,CASSLRGSGQETQYF
TRBV20-1,TRBJ1-2,NA,NA,TGCAGTGCATTCACCTTAGCCTATGGCTACACCTTC,CSAFTLAYGYTF
TRBV5-1,TRBJ1-2,NA,NA,TGCGCCAGCAGTCCAATCACCTACAGGGACGGCTACACCTTC,CASSPITYRDGYTF
TRBV5-1,TRBJ2-5,NA,TRBD1,TGCGCCAGCAGCGATTTGACAGGGGCGGGGGAGACCCAGTACTTC,CASSDLTGAGETQYF
TRBV28,TRBJ2-3,NA,NA,TGTGCCAGCACCCGCCTCCACGGAGATACGCAGTATTTT,CASTRLHGDTQYF
TRBV29-1,TRBJ1-2,few,NA,TGCAGCGTCCGAGATCGAGCCGGCTATGGCTACACCTTC,CSVRDRAGYGYTF
TRBV13,TRBJ1-2,NA,NA,TGTGCCAGCAGCTTACGGGGGCTGTTGTATGGCTACACCTTC,CASSLRGLLYGYTF
TRBV5-1,TRBJ2-7,NA,NA,TGCGCCAGCAGCTTTGTTGAAGGATACGAGCAGTACTTC,CASSFVEGYEQYF
TRBV30,TRBJ1-2,once,NA,TGTGCCTGGAGTGTTTCCGGAGGGACCGGCTACACCTTC,CAWSVSGGTGYTF
TRBV3-1,TRBJ1-1,once,NA,TGTGCCAGCAGCCAGTATAAGGGTGGACGGGTGAACACTGAAGCTTTCTTT,CASSQYKGGRVNTEAFF
TRBV4-2,TRBJ1-1,NA,TRBD1,TGTGCCAGCAGCCAAGTTACTCGGGGACAGCCGAACACTGAAGCTTTCTTT,CASSQVTRGQPNTEAFF
TRBV3-1,TRBJ2-2,NA,NA,TGTGCCAGCAGCCAACCCAGCCGGGAGCTGTTTTTT,CASSQPSRELFF
TRBV28,TRBJ2-7,NA,TRBD2,TGTGCCAGCAGTGCCCTTGGACTAGCGGGGAAAACCTACGAGCAGTACTTC,CASSALGLAGKTYEQYF
TRBV29-1,TRBJ2-1,NA,NA,TGCAGCGTTGAAGAACCTTGGGACGGAATACGGACCGACTACAATGAGCAGTTCTTC,CSVEEPWDGIRTDYNEQFF
TRBV30,TRBJ2-3,NA,TRBD2,TGTGCCTGGAGTGGACTAGCGGGGGGGAGCACAGATACGCAGTATTTT,CAWSGLAGGSTDTQYF
TRBV25-1,TRBJ1-2,few,TRBD1,TGTGCCAGCAGCCAGGGGGGTGGCTATGGCTACACCTTC,CASSQGGGYGYTF
TRBV11-2,TRBJ1-4,NA,NA,TGTGCCAGCAGCTGGGGTGGACCCCTGACGGAAAAACTGTTTTTT,CASSWGGPLTEKLFF
TRBV3-1,TRBJ1-6,NA,NA,TGTGCCAGCGGGGACTATAATTCACCCCTCCACTTT,CASGDYNSPLHF
TRBV30,TRBJ1-1,NA,NA,TGTGCCTGGAGTGTACTCAGGGGAGGAGCTTTCTTT,CAWSVLRGGAFF
TRBV5-1,TRBJ2-2,NA,NA,TGCGCCAGCAGCTACCCTGAGGGGCCTACCGGGGAGCTGTTTTTT,CASSYPEGPTGELFF
TRBV12-3/TRBV12-4,TRBJ1-2,NA,TRBD1,TGTGCCAGCAGCCCGTCGGTCGGGACAGGGGCCTATGGCTACACCTTC,CASSPSVGTGAYGYTF
TRBV4-3,TRBJ2-2,once,NA,TGCGCCAGCAGCCAAGCGTACTTCACCGGGGAGCTGTTTTTT,CASSQAYFTGELFF
TRBV20-1,TRBJ2-3,NA,NA,TGCAGTGCAACGGGACTTAACACAGATACGCAGTATTTT,CSATGLNTDTQYF
TRBV7-9,TRBJ2-6,NA,NA,TGTGCCAGCAGCCATACAGGGAGGGCTGGGGCCAACGTCCTGACTTTC,CASSHTGRAGANVLTF
TRBV12-5,TRBJ2-5,NA,TRBD1,TGTGCTAGTGGTGCCAGACCGACAGGGCTGGAGACCCAGTACTTC,CASGARPTGLETQYF
TRBV20-1,TRBJ1-4,NA,TRBD1,TGCAGTGCCCTACCGACCAGGGGGCGGTCTAATGAAAAACTGTTTTTT,CSALPTRGRSNEKLFF
TRBV29-1,TRBJ1-1,NA,TRBD1,TGCAGCGTATTGACAGGGGGCCACACTGAAGCTTTCTTT,CSVLTGGHTEAFF
TRBV20-1,TRBJ2-1,NA,NA,TGCAGTGCTAGAGACCCTCCGCCCAAAACCTACAATGAGCAGTTCTTC,CSARDPPPKTYNEQFF
TRBV29-1,TRBJ2-5,NA,TRBD2,TGCAGCTCTAGTAGCGGGGTACAAGAGACCCAGTACTTC,CSSSSGVQETQYF
TRBV29-1,TRBJ1-5,NA,TRBD1,TGCAGCGTTTCGGCAGGGGGCGATCAGCCCCAGCATTTT,CSVSAGGDQPQHF
TRBV4-1,TRBJ1-5,NA,NA,TGCGCCAGCAGCCAAGAGGAAAGGGTGAAGGGTCAGCCCCAGCATTTT,CASSQEERVKGQPQHF
TRBV30,TRBJ2-3,NA,NA,TGTGCCTGGAGTGGAGCCGCATATACGCAGTATTTT,CAWSGAAYTQYF
TRBV7-2,TRBJ2-7,once,TRBD1,TGTGCCAGCAGCCGGGACAGGGCCACGTACGAGCAGTACTTC,CASSRDRATYEQYF
TRBV30,TRBJ2-1,NA,NA,TGTGCCTGGAGTTGGGGCAGCTCCTACAATGAGCAGTTCTTC,CAWSWGSSYNEQFF
TRBV14,TRBJ2-1,NA,TRBD2,TGTGCCAGCAGCCAAGGTTATAGCGGGGCCTTGCTCTACAATGAGCAGTTCTTC,CASSQGYSGALLYNEQFF
TRBV5-6,TRBJ1-2,NA,NA,TGTGCCAGCAGCTTGGTTGGGTTTATGGGCTACACCTTC,CASSLVGFMGYTF
TRBV24-1,TRBJ2-7,NA,TRBD1,TGTGCCACCAGTGATGCCGGGACAGGGGGCTACGAGCAGTACTTC,CATSDAGTGGYEQYF
TRBV9,TRBJ2-2,few,NA,TGTGCCAGCAGCGGAGACAGATTCACCGGGGAGCTGTTTTTT,CASSGDRFTGELFF
TRBV20-1,TRBJ2-3,NA,TRBD2,TGCAGTGGACAGCGGGACTCGGCGGATACGCAGTATTTT,CSGQRDSADTQYF
TRBV20-1,TRBJ2-2,NA,NA,TGCAGTGGGAGGGATCCGAGGACCGGGGAGCTGTTTTTT,CSGRDPRTGELFF
TRBV12-3/TRBV12-4,TRBJ1-1,NA,NA,TGTGCCAGCAGTTCAGGTTTGCCTGAAGCTTTCTTT,CASSSGLPEAFF
TRBV3-1,TRBJ2-3,once,TRBD2,TGTGCCAGCAGCCTACCGGGAGGTCCAGATACGCAGTATTTT,CASSLPGGPDTQYF
TRBV20-1,TRBJ1-2,NA,NA,TGCAGTGCTAGAGACAGGAGGGGCGACTATGGCTACACCTTC,CSARDRRGDYGYTF
TRBV19,TRBJ2-7,NA,TRBD1,TGTGCCAGTAGTGCGACAGGGGGCTCCTACGAGCAGTACTTC,CASSATGGSYEQYF
TRBV7-2,TRBJ1-1,NA,NA,TGTGCCAGCAGCTTAGCCGGGGGCGCGGGCACTGAAGCTTTCTTT,CASSLAGGAGTEAFF
TRBV5-6,TRBJ1-2,NA,NA,TGTGCCAGTCAGGCGGGGACCTACTATGGCTACACCTTC,CASQAGTYYGYTF
TRBV9,TRBJ1-5,NA,NA,TGTGCCAGCAGCGTCGGCCAGATAAATCAGCCCCAGCATTTT,CASSVGQINQPQHF
TRBV27,TRBJ2-7,once,TRBD2,TGTGCCAGCAGAGGTGGAGCGGTGGGGGGGGAGCAGTACTTC,CASRGGAVGGEQYF
TRBV18,TRBJ1-3,NA,TRBD1,TGTGCCAGCTCACCGGGACAGGGCCGCGGAGGAAACACCATATATTTT,CASSPGQGRGGNTIYF
TRBV12-5,TRBJ2-5,NA,NA,TGTGCTAGTGGTCCTCCTACCGCGGAGACCCAGTACTTC,CASGPPTAETQYF
TRBV20-1,TRBJ2-7,NA,TRBD2,TGCAGTCCAAGACGAGAGCGGGGGCTTTTATACGAGCAGTACTTC,CSPRRERGLLYEQYF
TRBV12-3/TRBV12-4,TRBJ2-1,NA,NA,TGTGCCAGCACTCTTATTGTGGCAAATGAGCAGTTCTTC,CASTLIVANEQFF
TRBV28,TRBJ1-4,NA,TRBD1,TGTGCCAGCAGTCTACCAGGGGGCGGACTGGAAAAACTGTTTTTT,CASSLPGGGLEKLFF
TRBV30,TRBJ1-6,once,TRBD1,TGTGCCTGGAGTGTACAGGGGCTTCTCAATTCACCCCTCCACTTT,CAWSVQGLLNSPLHF
TRBV5-1,TRBJ2-7,NA,TRBD1,TGCGCCAGCAGCCTACACAGGGGCCTCTCCTACGAGCAGTACTTC,CASSLHRGLSYEQYF